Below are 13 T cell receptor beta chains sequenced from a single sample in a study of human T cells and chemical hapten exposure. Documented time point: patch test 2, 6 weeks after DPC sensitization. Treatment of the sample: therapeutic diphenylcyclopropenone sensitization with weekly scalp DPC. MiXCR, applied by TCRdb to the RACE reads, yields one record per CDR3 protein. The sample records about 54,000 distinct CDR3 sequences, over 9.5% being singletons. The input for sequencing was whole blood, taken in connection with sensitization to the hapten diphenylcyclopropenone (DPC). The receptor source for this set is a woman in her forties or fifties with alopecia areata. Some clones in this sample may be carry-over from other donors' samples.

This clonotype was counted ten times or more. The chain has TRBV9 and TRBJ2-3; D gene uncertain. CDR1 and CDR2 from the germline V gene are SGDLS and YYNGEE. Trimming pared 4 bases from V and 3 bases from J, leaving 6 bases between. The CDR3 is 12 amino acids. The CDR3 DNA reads TGTGCCAGCAGCAGGTTGACAGATACGCAGTATTTT. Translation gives CASSRLTDTQYF.

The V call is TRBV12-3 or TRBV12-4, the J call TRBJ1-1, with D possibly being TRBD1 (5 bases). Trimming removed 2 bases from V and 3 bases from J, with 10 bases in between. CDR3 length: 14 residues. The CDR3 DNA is TGTGCCAGCAGTTTAATTCCGGGGGACACTGAAGCTTTCTTT. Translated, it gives CASSLIPGDTEAFF.

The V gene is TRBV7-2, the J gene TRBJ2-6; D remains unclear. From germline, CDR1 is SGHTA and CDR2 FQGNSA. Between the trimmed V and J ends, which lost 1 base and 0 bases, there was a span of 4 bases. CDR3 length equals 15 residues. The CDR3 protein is CASSLVSSGANVLTF. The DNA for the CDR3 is TGTGCCAGCAGCTTAGTGAGCTCTGGGGCCAACGTCCTGACTTTC.

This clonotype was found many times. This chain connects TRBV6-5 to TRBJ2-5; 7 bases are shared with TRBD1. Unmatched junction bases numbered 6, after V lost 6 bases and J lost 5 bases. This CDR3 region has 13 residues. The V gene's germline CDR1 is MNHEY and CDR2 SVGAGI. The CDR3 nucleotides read TGTGCCAGCAGACGCACAGGGGCGGAGACCCAGTACTTC. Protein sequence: CASRRTGAETQYF.

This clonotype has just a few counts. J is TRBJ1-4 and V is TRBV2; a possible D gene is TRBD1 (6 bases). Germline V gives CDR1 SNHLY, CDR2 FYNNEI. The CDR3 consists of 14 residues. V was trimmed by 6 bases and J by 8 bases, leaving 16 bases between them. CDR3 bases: TGTGCCAGCAGGTCTAGAGGGGGAAACGAAAAACTGTTTTTT. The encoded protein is CASRSRGGNEKLFF.

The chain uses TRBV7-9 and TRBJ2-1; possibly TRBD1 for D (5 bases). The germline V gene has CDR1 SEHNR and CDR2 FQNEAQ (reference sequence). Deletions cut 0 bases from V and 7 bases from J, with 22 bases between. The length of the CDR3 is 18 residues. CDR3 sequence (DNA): TGTGCCAGCAGCTTAGCAGAAGCCCTGTCCTCAGGGTGGAATGAGCAGTTCTTC. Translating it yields CASSLAEALSSGWNEQFF.

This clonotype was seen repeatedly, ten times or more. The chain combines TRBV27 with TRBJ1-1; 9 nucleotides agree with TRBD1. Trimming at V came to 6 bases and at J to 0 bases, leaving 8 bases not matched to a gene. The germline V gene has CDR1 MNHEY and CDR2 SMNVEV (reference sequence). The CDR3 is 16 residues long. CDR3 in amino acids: CASRTGQGRVNTEAFF. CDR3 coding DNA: TGTGCCAGCAGGACGGGACAGGGAAGAGTGAACACTGAAGCTTTCTTT.

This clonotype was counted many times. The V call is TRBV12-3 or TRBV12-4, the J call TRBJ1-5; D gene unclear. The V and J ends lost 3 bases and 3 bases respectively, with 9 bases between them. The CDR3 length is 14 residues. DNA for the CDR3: TGTGCCAGCAGTTTTCAAGACTACAATCAGCCCCAGCATTTT. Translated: CASSFQDYNQPQHF.

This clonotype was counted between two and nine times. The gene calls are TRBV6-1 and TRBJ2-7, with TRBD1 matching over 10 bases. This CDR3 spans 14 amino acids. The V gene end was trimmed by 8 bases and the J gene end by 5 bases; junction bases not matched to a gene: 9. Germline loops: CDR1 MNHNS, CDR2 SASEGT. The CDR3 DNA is TGTGCCAGCCGGGGACAGGGGAGTCTCCACGAGCAGTACTTC. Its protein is CASRGQGSLHEQYF.

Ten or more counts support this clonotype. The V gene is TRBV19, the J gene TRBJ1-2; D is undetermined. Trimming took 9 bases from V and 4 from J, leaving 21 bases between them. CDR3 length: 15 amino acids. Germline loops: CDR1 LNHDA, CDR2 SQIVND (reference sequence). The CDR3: CASRKFEPGLYGYTF. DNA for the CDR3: TGTGCCAGCCGGAAGTTCGAACCGGGCCTCTATGGCTACACCTTC.

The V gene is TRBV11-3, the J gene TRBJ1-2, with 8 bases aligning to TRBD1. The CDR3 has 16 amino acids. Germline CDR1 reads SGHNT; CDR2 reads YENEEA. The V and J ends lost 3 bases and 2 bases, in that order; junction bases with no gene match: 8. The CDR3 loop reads CASSFNRDRRNYGYTF. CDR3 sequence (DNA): TGTGCCAGCAGCTTCAACCGGGACAGGAGAAACTATGGCTACACCTTC.

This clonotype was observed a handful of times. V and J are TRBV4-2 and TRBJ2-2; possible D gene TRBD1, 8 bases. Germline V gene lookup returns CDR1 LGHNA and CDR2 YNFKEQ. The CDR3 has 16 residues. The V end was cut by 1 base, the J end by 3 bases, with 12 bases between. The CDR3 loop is CASSQGTGGDTGELFF. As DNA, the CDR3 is TGTGCCAGCAGCCAAGGTACAGGGGGGGACACCGGGGAGCTGTTTTTT.

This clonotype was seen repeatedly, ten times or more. The CDR3 nucleotides read TGTGCCAGCAGCCACCAGGAGCTGTTTTTT. The encoded protein is CASSHQELFF. This rearrangement joins TRBV7-9 to TRBJ2-2; D not resolved. The CDR3 is made up of 10 amino acids. Germline V lookup: CDR1 SEHNR, CDR2 FQNEAQ (reference sequence). V lost 5 bases to trimming and J lost 10 bases, with 5 bases between them.